The entry below describes one T cell receptor beta chain. What it binds is unknown. The source of the sample is a study of Ad26.COV2.S vaccination and SARS-CoV-2 variants. Study-level findings and limits: The study found higher spike-specific TCR breadth in vaccine than placebo recipients.

V lost 1 base and J 4 bases, leaving 11 bases between the germline ends. CDR1 and CDR2 from the germline V gene are MGHRA and YSYEKL. The CDR3 extends over 16 amino acids. The repertoire was sequenced with immunoSEQ multiplex PCR; TCRdb's copy has only in-frame clones and lacks some. The sample has under 150,000 clones; about nine tenths are singletons. The source of this sequence is a human donor who had recovered from COVID-19. This chain connects TRBV4-1 to TRBJ2-6; D remains ambiguous. The material was peripheral blood, obtained after recovery from COVID-19. The CDR3 coding sequence is TGCGCCAGCAGCCAAGCCCTAACGGGCGGGGCCAACGTCCTGACTTTC. Its protein product is CASSQALTGGANVLTF.